These 9 T cell receptor beta chains were all obtained from the same sample, sequenced in a study of T cells in Graves' hyperthyroidism and ophthalmopathy. Researchers amplified the TCR beta CDR3 regions from RNA transcripts. HTBI primers were the set used in a first-round RT-PCR of the TCR CDR3. One entry per CDR3 protein results from TCRdb running MiXCR on the multiplex PCR reads. Of 750,000 to 950,000 distinct CDR3 sequences listed, about 38% are singletons. Sequenced: blood. The receptors were gathered from a man younger than 35 with Graves' hyperthyroidism.

This clonotype was counted only a few times. The V call is TRBV14, the J call TRBJ1-2; D gene ambiguous. The CDR3 sequence is 14 residues long. Trimming stripped 1 base from V and 4 bases from J, with 10 bases between. Germline CDR1 SGHDN, CDR2 FVKESK. The CDR3 loop reads CASSQGKGSYGYTF. CDR3 in DNA: TGTGCCAGCAGCCAAGGGAAAGGGAGCTATGGCTACACCTTC. The entire variable domain, with the rest obtained from reference TRBV14 and TRBJ1-2, is as follows: EAGVTQFPSHSVIEKGQTVTLRCDPISGHDNLYWYRRVMGKEIKFLLHFVKESKQDESGMPNNRFLAERTGGTYSTLKVQPAELEDSGVYFCASSQGKGSYGYTFGSGTRLTVV.

This clonotype was recorded many times. The chain recombines TRBV9 with TRBJ2-7; no clear D. There are 11 residues in the CDR3. Between the trimmed V and J ends, which lost 0 bases and 6 bases, there was a span of 4 bases. The germline CDR1 and CDR2 sequences are SGDLS and YYNGEE. CDR3 nucleotide sequence: TGTGCCAGCAGCGTAGGGTCCGAGCAGTACTTC. Translating gives CASSVGSEQYF.

In regard to this clonotype: A much larger clone differs by one base, so this may be a read error. J is TRBJ1-2 and V is TRBV7-9, with D tentatively TRBD1 (6 bases). V was cut by 5 bases and J by 5 bases, with 15 bases left in between. The CDR3 length is 14 residues. Germline lookup yields CDR1 SEHNR and CDR2 FQNEAQ (reference sequence). In nucleotides, the CDR3 is TGTGCCAGCAGCCCAACAGGGATAGGGTATGGCTACACCTTC. Translation gives CASSPTGIGYGYTF.

This clonotype was detected a few times. This chain connects TRBV10-3 to TRBJ2-7; 7 bases line up with TRBD1. Germline CDR1 is ENHRY and CDR2 is SYGVKD. Losses at the gene ends were 10 bases for V and 2 bases for J; bases not matched to a gene: 14. This CDR3 region has 15 residues. The CDR3 coding sequence is TGTGCCAGCAGGTCGACAGGGCGCGTACCCTACGAGCAGTACTTC. This sequence encodes CASRSTGRVPYEQYF.

This clonotype occurred a few times. This chain joins TRBV7-6 and TRBJ2-5; the match to TRBD2 covers 7 bases. V was clipped by 5 bases and J by 2 bases; unmatched bases: 8. The CDR3 spans 15 residues. Germline lookup yields CDR1 SGHVS and CDR2 FNYEAQ. Here the CDR3 DNA reads TGTGCCAGCAGCCAGGAACTAGCGCCTCAAGAGACCCAGTACTTC. Translated, it gives CASSQELAPQETQYF.

This clonotype was found a few times. The chain links TRBV6-1 to TRBJ1-5, with a tentative D call TRBD1 (6 bases). The V gene lost 1 base and the J gene lost 5 bases, with 12 bases spanning the gap. Germline V gene lookup returns CDR1 MNHNS and CDR2 SASEGT. CDR3 length equals 15 residues. The CDR3 DNA sequence: TGTGCCAGCAGTGAAGTAGGGGGGGGTTATCAGCCCCAGCATTTT. Translation gives CASSEVGGGYQPQHF.

The chain employs TRBV12-3 or TRBV12-4 and TRBJ1-3, with D unresolved. The CDR3 is made up of 14 amino acids. The germline V and J ends were trimmed by 5 bases and 3 bases, with 11 bases remaining between them. The CDR3 bases are TGTGCCAGCAGTCCTAGTAGTGTTGGAAACACCATATATTTT. Encoded protein: CASSPSSVGNTIYF.

The CDR3 sequence: CASSPQGANSPLHF. CDR3 bases: TGTGCCAGCAGCCCCCAGGGGGCTAATTCACCCCTCCACTTT. This chain joins TRBV9 and TRBJ1-6; 8 bases map to TRBD1. The CDR3 has 14 amino acids. J was trimmed by 6 bases and V by 4 bases; bases with no gene match: 3. From germline, CDR1 is SGDLS and CDR2 YYNGEE. The full variable domain, completed using reference TRBV9 and TRBJ1-6, is DSGVTQTPKHLITATGQRVTLRCSPRSGDLSVYWYQQSLDQGLQFLIQYYNGEERAKGNILERFSAQQFPDLHSELNLSSLELGDSALYFCASSPQGANSPLHFGNGTRLTVT.

Many counts were recorded for this clonotype. The gene calls are TRBV7-2 and TRBJ1-5; D may be TRBD1 (5 bases). The ends were cut back, 5 bases at V and 4 bases at J, with 9 bases in the middle. Germline V lookup: CDR1 SGHTA, CDR2 FQGNSA. The CDR3 is made up of 13 amino acids. CDR3: CASSRGRNQPQHF. CDR3 nucleotides: TGTGCCAGCAGCAGGGGACGGAATCAGCCCCAGCATTTT.